The clone carrying this T cell receptor (beta chain) has only a few counts. Its antigen remains unidentified. TCRdb fed the 5' RACE reads into MiXCR, producing one record per CDR3 protein. The repertoire holds 500,000 or so distinct CDR3 sequences, with 22% as singletons. Germline values: CDR1 DFQATT, CDR2 SNEGSKA (reference sequence). This CDR3 is 12 amino acids long. The V and J ends lost 2 bases and 6 bases respectively, with 10 bases between them. The sample comes from a study of identical twins. Study findings and constraints: Twin-shared out-of-frame alpha sequences were enriched for low generation probability. Insertions ran lower in abundant cord blood beta clonotypes, though not in memory repertoires. Monozygotic twin pairs showed more out-of-frame TCR alpha sharing than models estimated.

The same specimen was also included in a second study, on T cells expressing NK-cell markers. From that paper: Certain NKG2C+ T cell clones were expanded, and their HCMV specificity remained unclear.

The specimen was CD4+ T cells sorted from blood. The chain couples TRBV20-1 to TRBJ1-2, with a tentative D call TRBD1 (5 bases). This sequence originates from a woman aged 18-29 years in good health. The DNA of the CDR3 is TGCAGTGCTAGAACGGACACCGATGGCTACACCTTC. Its protein product is CSARTDTDGYTF.